Sequencing of this TCR beta chain was carried out in a study of control samples from healthy donors and cancer patients. The CDR3 runs to 15 residues. Trimming cost V 4 bases and J 2 bases, with 15 bases left between them. CDR1 LGHDT and CDR2 YNNKEL come from the germline V gene (reference sequence). Assay used: immunoSEQ multiplex PCR; TCRdb lists only in-frame clones, some missing. The sample holds just over 9,000 clones, 91% seen once. The chain has TRBV3-1 (or the pseudogene TRBV3-2) and TRBJ2-7, with D possibly TRBD2 on 5 matching bases. The TCR comes from a man aged 55 to 70 with colorectal cancer. The sequenced material came from PBMCs. This CDR3 reads CASSLLGKAAYEQYF. The DNA for the CDR3 is TGTGCCAGCAGCCTTCTCGGGAAGGCGGCCTACGAGCAGTACTTC.